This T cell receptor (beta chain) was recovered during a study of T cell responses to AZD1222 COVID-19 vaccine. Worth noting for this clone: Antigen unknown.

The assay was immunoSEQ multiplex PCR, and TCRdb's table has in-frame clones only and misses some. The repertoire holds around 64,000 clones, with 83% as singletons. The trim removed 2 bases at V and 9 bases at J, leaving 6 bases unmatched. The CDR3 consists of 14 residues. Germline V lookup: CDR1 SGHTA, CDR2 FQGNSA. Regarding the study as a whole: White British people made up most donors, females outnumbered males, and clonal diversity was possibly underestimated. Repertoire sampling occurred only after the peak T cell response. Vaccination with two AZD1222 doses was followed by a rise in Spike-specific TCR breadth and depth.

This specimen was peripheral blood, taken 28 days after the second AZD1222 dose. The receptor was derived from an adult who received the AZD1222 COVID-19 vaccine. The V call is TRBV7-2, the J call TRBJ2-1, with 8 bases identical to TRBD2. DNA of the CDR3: TGTGCCAGCAGCTTACGGGGGGGCCTAGGTGAGCAGTTCTTC. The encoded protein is CASSLRGGLGEQFF. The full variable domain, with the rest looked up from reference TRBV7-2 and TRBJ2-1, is GAGVSQSPSNKVTEKGKDVELRCDPISGHTALYWYRQSLGQGLEFLIYFQGNSAPDKSGLPSDRFSAERTGGSVSTLTIQRTQQEDSAVYLCASSLRGGLGEQFFGPGTRLTVL.